The clone carrying this T cell receptor beta chain was found a few times. Its cognate antigen is unknown. This entry is derived from a study of a mutant IDH1 vaccine in newly diagnosed glioma. The time point: week 5, during vaccination. Each vaccine dose was 300 ug of mutant IDH1 20-mer peptide, with topical imiquimod. The assay was immunoSEQ multiplex PCR, and TCRdb's table has in-frame clones only and misses some. This table holds about 36,000 clones, 81% found once. Specimen: PBMCs, collected from a glioma patient whose treatment included an IDH1 peptide vaccine. The receptor was isolated from a man aged 50-59 years with glioma.

As DNA, the CDR3 is TGTGCCAGCAGTTCGAACAGTCGTGCGGCTTTCTTT. Translated: CASSSNSRAAFF. The rearrangement joins TRBV6-1 to TRBJ1-1; no reliable D call. CDR3 length: 12 amino acids. Trimming removed 5 bases from V and 11 bases from J, with 15 bases in between. Looked up from germline, CDR1 is MNHNS and CDR2 is SASEGT.